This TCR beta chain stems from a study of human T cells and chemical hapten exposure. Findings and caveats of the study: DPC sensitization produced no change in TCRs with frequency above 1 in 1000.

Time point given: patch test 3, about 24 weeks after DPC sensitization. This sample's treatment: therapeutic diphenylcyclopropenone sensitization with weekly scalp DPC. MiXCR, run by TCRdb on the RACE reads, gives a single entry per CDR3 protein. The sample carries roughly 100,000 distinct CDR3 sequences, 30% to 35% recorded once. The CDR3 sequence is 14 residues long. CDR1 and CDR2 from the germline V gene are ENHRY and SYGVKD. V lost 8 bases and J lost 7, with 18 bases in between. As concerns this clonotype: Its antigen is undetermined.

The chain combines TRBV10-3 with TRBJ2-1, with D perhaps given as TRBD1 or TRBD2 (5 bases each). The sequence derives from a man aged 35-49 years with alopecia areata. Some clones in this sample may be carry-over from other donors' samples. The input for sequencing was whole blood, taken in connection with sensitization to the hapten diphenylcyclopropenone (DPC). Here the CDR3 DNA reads TGTGCCATCGGGTACCGGGACCAGACGAATGAGCAGTTCTTC. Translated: CAIGYRDQTNEQFF.